This T cell receptor beta chain was identified in a study of blood T cell repertoires in COVID-19. Unmatched junction bases numbered 10, after V lost 3 bases and J lost 6 bases. Germline V gene lookup returns CDR1 LNHDA and CDR2 SQIVND (reference sequence). The CDR3 runs 17 residues. The protocol was immunoSEQ multiplex PCR, while the TCRdb copy is restricted to in-frame clones and leaves out a portion. Of tens of thousands of clones listed, roughly 80% were seen once; the top ten hold 13%. The chain joins TRBV19 to TRBJ2-3, with 12 bases identical to TRBD2. The sample was peripheral blood. The sequence was collected from a man in his forties or fifties with COVID-19, enrolled during active disease. This CDR3 reads CASSISRTSGARDTQYF. The CDR3 coding sequence is TGTGCCAGTAGTATTTCCCGGACTAGCGGGGCTAGGGATACGCAGTATTTT.